A single sample gave rise to the 8 T cell receptor beta chains below, sequenced in a study of T cells after yellow fever vaccination. Using its own MiXCR run on the 5' RACE reads, TCRdb lists one record per CDR3 protein. The sample lists about 340,000 distinct CDR3 sequences, roughly an eighth occurring once. Sequencing was performed on CD4+ T cells sorted from PBMCs, taken 15 days after the yellow fever booster vaccination. Receptors originate from a man younger than 35 who received the YFV17D yellow fever vaccine.

This CDR3 is CASSPHSGSQPQHF. CDR3 bases: TGTGCCAGCAGTCCACATAGCGGAAGCCAGCCCCAGCATTTT. The rearrangement joins TRBV28 to TRBJ1-5; D gene unclear. Germline CDR1 and CDR2: MDHEN and SYDVKM. With 5 bases removed from V and 7 bases from J, the gap between germline ends came to 15 bases. The CDR3 extends over 14 amino acids.

At least ten counts were recorded for this clonotype. The gene calls are TRBV10-3 and TRBJ1-1; weak D call: TRBD1 (6 bases). Trimming took off 3 bases at V and 7 bases at J, with 12 bases between the two ends. Germline values: CDR1 ENHRY, CDR2 SYGVKD. The CDR3 covers 13 residues. The CDR3: CAISDQGRGEAFF. CDR3 DNA: TGTGCCATCAGTGATCAGGGGAGAGGTGAAGCTTTCTTT.

The rearrangement uses TRBV6-5 and TRBJ2-7; 9 positions match TRBD1. Looked up from germline, CDR1 is MNHEY and CDR2 is SVGAGI. V was clipped by 5 bases and J by 3 bases; unmatched bases: 8. This CDR3 is built from 15 residues. CDR3 nucleotide sequence: TGTGCCAGCAGTCCCCGGACAGGGGCCCTCTACGAGCAGTACGTC. Residues: CASSPRTGALYEQYV.

This clonotype was detected only a few times. This sequence joins TRBV6-6 and TRBJ1-5; D call uncertain. Germline V gene lookup returns CDR1 MNHNY and CDR2 SVGAGI (reference sequence). V was cut by 3 bases and J by 7 bases, with 19 bases left in between. This CDR3 spans 16 amino acids. The CDR3 nucleotides are TGTGCCAGCAGTTATTGGGGAACCCAGGAGGGACAGCCCCAGCATTTT. Protein sequence: CASSYWGTQEGQPQHF.

The CDR3 spells CAWSVGVGYEQYF. Written as DNA, the CDR3 is TGTGCCTGGAGTGTTGGCGTAGGCTACGAGCAGTACTTC. V gene TRBV30 combines with J gene TRBJ2-7; the D is unclear. CDR3 length: 13 residues. Deletions cut 0 bases from V and 3 bases from J, with 9 bases between. Germline CDR1 and CDR2: GTSNPN and SVGIG (reference sequence).

This clonotype was counted at least ten times. This rearrangement joins TRBV27 to TRBJ2-1; TRBD1 might be the D (5 bases). Germline V gives CDR1 MNHEY, CDR2 SMNVEV (reference sequence). V was shortened by 1 base and J by 14 bases, with 12 bases between the two germline ends. The CDR3 consists of 12 residues. CDR3 residues: CASSLLGQGEFF. CDR3 DNA sequence: TGTGCCAGCAGTTTATTGGGGCAGGGTGAGTTCTTC.

This clonotype was detected only a few times. J is TRBJ1-1 and V is TRBV27, with D hard to call. Germline V gene sequence: CDR1 MNHEY, CDR2 SMNVEV (reference sequence). Trimming cost V 6 bases and J 0 bases, with 8 bases left between them. The CDR3 loop spans 13 amino acids. CDR3 sequence reads: CASSWQLNTEAFF. The CDR3 coding sequence is TGTGCCAGCAGCTGGCAGCTGAACACTGAAGCTTTCTTT.

CDR3 DNA sequence: TGTGCCAGCAGAACCATTCGAGGGGGTTCCTACAATGAGCAGTTCTTC. As protein: CASRTIRGGSYNEQFF. The V and J genes are TRBV11-2 and TRBJ2-1; weak D call: TRBD1 (6 bases). The germline gives CDR1 SGHAT, CDR2 FQNNGV. The CDR3 contains 16 residues. The germline V and J ends were trimmed by 6 bases and 1 base, with 16 bases remaining between them.